This T cell receptor (beta chain) was found in a study of CD8+CD57+ T cells in acquired aplastic anemia. At the level of the study: An average of roughly 3 ug of DNA was obtained from sorted CD4+ and CD8+ cells. Overall study results and limits: Any difference that existed in CD8+ Simpson's diversity between patients and controls was not significant. Between patients and controls, roughly 29 CD8+ CDR3 sequences were found in common.

Genomic DNA constituted the template upon which TCR beta VDJ and CDR3 profiling was performed. TCRdb reprocessed the reads via MiXCR and lists one record per CDR3 protein. The table has around 430,000 distinct CDR3 sequences, under 40% seen once. Remarks on this clonotype: Its antigen is not identified.

Patients selected for sequencing had displayed CD8+CD57+ cell expansion by flow cytometry. In all patients, the disease was severe acquired aplastic anemia. V lost 4 bases, J lost 8 bases, and 10 bases lay in between. The CDR3 totals 12 residues. Germline CDR1 reads KGHDR; CDR2 reads SFDVKD. The material sequenced was sorted CD4+, CD8+, or CD8+CD57+ T cells (not recorded which) from PBMCs. The chain links TRBV24-1 to TRBJ1-2; D uncertain. The source is a human donor with aplastic anemia. CDR3: CATSEGGLGYTF. CDR3 nucleotide sequence: TGTGCCACCAGTGAGGGCGGCCTCGGCTACACCTTC.